The text below deals with one T cell receptor (beta chain). Its cognate antigen is unknown. This sample was taken from a study of response to subunit inactivated influenza vaccine. Overall study findings and caveats: T cells newly recruited by each seasonal influenza vaccination are few, the authors suggested.

TCRdb called the RT-PCR reads again in MiXCR, with one record for every CDR3 protein. This repertoire shows over 150,000 distinct CDR3 sequences, under 13% found once; its top ten account for 12%. The CDR3 runs to 14 residues. The germline V gene encodes CDR1 LNHNV and CDR2 YYDKDF (reference sequence). The V end lost 2 bases, the J end lost 5 bases, and 12 bases lay between the germline ends. The chain employs TRBV15 and TRBJ2-5; D is ambiguous. The sequence derives from a man aged 45-65 years who received an inactivated influenza vaccine. The material was non-naive T cells sorted from PBMCs, obtained around seven weeks after vaccination. CDR3 in DNA: TGTGCCACCAGCAGATCCCGAGGCCGGGAGACCCAGTACTTC. Translating it yields CATSRSRGRETQYF.